The subject of this entry is one T cell receptor beta chain. Per the germline V gene, CDR1 is MNHEY and CDR2 is SMNVEV (reference sequence). The CDR3 has 15 amino acids. Trimming took 2 bases from V and 8 from J; bases not matched to a gene: 5. These data come from a study of blood T cell repertoires in COVID-19. Study background: Samples of COVID-19 (acute and convalescent) were obtained from the United States, Italy and Spain. In each case, the material was cDNA or gDNA derived from T cells, B-cell-depleted T cells, or PBMCs.

In the study's own analysis: Reference gene primer amplification gave nucleated cell count estimates. This table comes from immunoSEQ multiplex PCR, and its TCRdb copy is limited to in-frame clones, with some not included. The V and J calls and clone size come from that table; D and trimming were worked out from the DNA. The table lists a few hundred thousand clones, roughly 87% of them singletons. The sample comprised peripheral blood. This chain connects TRBV27 to TRBJ1-6; the match to TRBD1 covers 8 bases. The TCR sequence derives from a woman aged 40 to 49 who had recovered from COVID-19. In nucleotides, the CDR3 is TGTGCCAGCAGTTTAGGACAGGGTTTGGATTCACCCCTCCACTTT. This gives the protein CASSLGQGLDSPLHF.